What follows are 21 T cell receptor beta chains derived from one specimen sequenced in a study of control samples from healthy donors and cancer patients. Assay used: immunoSEQ multiplex PCR; TCRdb lists only in-frame clones, some missing. The table shows 160,000 or so clones, with under 96% occurring only once. The sequenced material came from blood. The receptors were sampled from a woman aged 25 to 45 in good health.

The chain uses TRBV9 and TRBJ1-4; D not resolved. The CDR3 covers 15 residues. CDR1 is SGDLS and CDR2 is YYNGEE in the germline V gene. Trimming took off 3 bases at V and 0 bases at J, with 9 bases between the two ends. The CDR3 nucleotides read TGTGCCAGCAGCGCAGCGGGTACAACTAATGAAAAACTGTTTTTT. Its translation: CASSAAGTTNEKLFF.

The chain combines TRBV14 with TRBJ2-7, with TRBD2 matching 7 bases. Per the germline V gene, CDR1 is SGHDN and CDR2 is FVKESK. The CDR3 sequence is 15 residues long. Trimming cost V 3 bases and J 6 bases; bases outside gene matches: 11. CDR3: CASSQAIAGLAEQYF. The CDR3 coding sequence is TGTGCCAGCAGCCAGGCCATAGCGGGCCTTGCCGAGCAGTACTTC.

The chain is built from TRBV3-1 (or the pseudogene TRBV3-2) and TRBJ2-3, with a weak D call TRBD2 (5 bases). The V gene lost 0 bases and the J gene lost 3 bases, with 13 bases spanning the gap. The germline V gene has CDR1 LGHDT and CDR2 YNNKEL (reference sequence). The CDR3 has 16 amino acids. The CDR3 reads CASSQDLAMGTDTQYF. The CDR3 nucleotides read TGTGCCAGCAGCCAAGACTTAGCGATGGGGACAGATACGCAGTATTTT.

J is TRBJ2-1 and V is TRBV29-1; 8 bases line up with TRBD2. V shed 3 bases, J shed 0 bases, and the junction held 4 bases outside the gene matches. The CDR3 consists of 15 residues. CDR1 and CDR2 (germline): SQVTM, ANQGSEA. This chain's CDR3 is CSVDPTSGSYNEQFF. For the CDR3, the DNA is TGCAGCGTTGACCCAACTAGCGGCTCCTACAATGAGCAGTTCTTC.

The rearrangement links TRBV18 to TRBJ1-1; tentatively, D is TRBD1 (6 bases). V was cut by 3 bases and J by 6 bases, with 14 bases left in between. Germline V CDR1 and CDR2: KGHSH, LQKENI. This CDR3 spans 14 amino acids. The CDR3 sequence is CASSPRGSNPEAFF. CDR3 nucleotide sequence: TGTGCCAGCTCACCGAGGGGGAGTAACCCTGAAGCTTTCTTT.

The chain carries TRBV6-4 and TRBJ2-2; D is undetermined. The CDR3 totals 16 residues. V dropped 0 bases and J dropped 6 bases, with 14 bases sitting between them. The germline V gene has CDR1 MRHNA and CDR2 SNTAGT. The CDR3 reads CASSDSSSQGAGELFF. The CDR3 DNA sequence: TGTGCCAGCAGTGACTCGAGCAGCCAAGGAGCCGGGGAGCTGTTTTTT.

V and J are TRBV29-1 and TRBJ1-1; D is unclear. Germline assignment: CDR1 SQVTM and CDR2 ANQGSEA. The CDR3 spans 15 residues. V shed 3 bases and J shed 0 bases, with 14 bases lying between them. CDR3 sequence reads: CSVEGGVGMNTEAFF. The CDR3 DNA reads TGCAGCGTTGAGGGAGGAGTGGGGATGAACACTGAAGCTTTCTTT.

The rearrangement links TRBV4-1 to TRBJ1-4; D perhaps matches TRBD1 (5 bases). The CDR3 extends over 14 amino acids. V lost 1 base and J lost 8, with 11 bases in between. Germline V gene data show CDR1 as MGHRA and CDR2 as YSYEKL. CDR3: CASSQVGGGEKLFF. The DNA for the CDR3 is TGCGCCAGCAGCCAAGTTGGGGGTGGGGAAAAACTGTTTTTT.

The chain combines TRBV19 with TRBJ2-5; D possibly corresponds to TRBD1 (6 bases). Germline V gene lookup returns CDR1 LNHDA and CDR2 SQIVND (reference sequence). This CDR3 contains 14 residues. The germline V and J ends were trimmed by 7 bases and 4 bases, with 16 bases remaining between them. The CDR3 DNA reads TGTGCCAGTACGGGACATCAGGCCCCAGAGACCCAGTACTTC. This codes for CASTGHQAPETQYF.

The chain recombines TRBV5-1 with TRBJ2-7; D is perhaps TRBD1 (5 bases). The V end lost 0 bases, the J end lost 2 bases, and 9 bases lay between the germline ends. CDR1 SGHRS and CDR2 YFSETQ come from the germline V gene. The CDR3 length is 14 residues. CDR3: CASSLEGHPYEQYF. In DNA, the CDR3 is TGCGCCAGCAGCTTGGAAGGACACCCCTACGAGCAGTACTTC.

This clone was found once. This chain uses TRBV5-5 with TRBJ1-3; D is ambiguous. Trimming stripped 0 bases from V and 2 bases from J, with 3 bases between. CDR1 and CDR2 (germline): SGHKS, YYEKEE (reference sequence). This CDR3 region has 13 residues. The CDR3 region is CASSLAPGNTIYF. CDR3 nucleotide sequence: TGTGCCAGCAGCTTGGCTCCTGGAAACACCATATATTTT.

The gene calls are TRBV6-2 or TRBV6-3 and TRBJ1-1; D is possibly TRBD1 (6 bases). The CDR3 runs 14 residues. Germline loops: CDR1 MNHEY, CDR2 SVGEGT. Trimming cost V 5 bases and J 7 bases, with 17 bases left between them. In DNA form, the CDR3 reads TGTGCCAGCAGTACCCCGGACAGTTCGGGTGAAGCTTTCTTT. Amino acid sequence: CASSTPDSSGEAFF.

The chain links TRBV7-2 to TRBJ2-7; the D is unclear. The length of the CDR3 is 11 residues. Between the trimmed V and J ends, which lost 5 bases and 7 bases, there was a span of 9 bases. Germline-derived CDR1 and CDR2 are SGHTA and FQGNSA. The CDR3 sequence is CASSPMREQYF. In DNA form, the CDR3 reads TGTGCCAGCAGCCCAATGAGGGAGCAGTACTTC.

The CDR3 reads CASSLGTSGSGEQYF. The CDR3, as DNA: TGTGCCAGCAGTTTAGGGACTAGCGGGAGCGGCGAGCAGTACTTC. The chain recombines TRBV27 with TRBJ2-7; 14 positions agree with TRBD2. After removal of 2 bases from V and 6 bases from J, the junction contained 3 bases not matched to a gene. Germline V CDR1 and CDR2: MNHEY, SMNVEV (reference sequence). The CDR3 is 15 residues long.

The V gene is TRBV19, the J gene TRBJ2-5; 7 nucleotides agree with TRBD1. This CDR3 has 14 residues. With V trimmed by 3 bases and J by 6 bases, 7 bases remained unmatched. Germline values: CDR1 LNHDA, CDR2 SQIVND (reference sequence). CDR3 in amino acids: CASSMLDRAQTQYF. CDR3 sequence (DNA): TGTGCCAGTAGTATGCTCGACAGGGCACAGACCCAGTACTTC.

The chain carries TRBV19 and TRBJ1-5, with 9 bases aligning to TRBD1. There are 14 residues in the CDR3. Germline loops: CDR1 LNHDA, CDR2 SQIVND (reference sequence). With V trimmed by 6 bases and J by 4 bases, 4 bases remained unmatched. CDR3 sequence: CASRGTGFNQPQHF. The CDR3 coding sequence is TGTGCCAGTAGGGGGACAGGGTTTAATCAGCCCCAGCATTTT.

This chain joins TRBV6-5 and TRBJ1-5; unclear D gene. The CDR3 runs to 12 residues. Germline V gives CDR1 MNHEY, CDR2 SVGAGI. V lost 5 bases and J lost 9, with 11 bases in between. CDR3 protein: CASSPRTRPQHF. The CDR3 coding sequence is TGTGCCAGCAGTCCTAGGACGAGGCCCCAGCATTTT.

The chain uses TRBV28 and TRBJ2-2; D call uncertain. This CDR3 is built from 17 residues. V was clipped by 2 bases and J by 8 bases, with 21 bases between them. CDR1 and CDR2 (germline): MDHEN, SYDVKM. The CDR3 DNA reads TGTGCCAGCAGTTTAGGGGTGAGACTCGCGGAGAATGGGGAGCTGTTTTTT. Encoded protein: CASSLGVRLAENGELFF.

This chain connects TRBV30 to TRBJ1-4; 10 nucleotides match TRBD1. The junction had 10 bases not matched to a gene; V was cut back by 2 bases and J by 13 bases. The CDR3 length is 14 residues. The germline CDR1 and CDR2 sequences are GTSNPN and SVGIG (reference sequence). Here the CDR3 DNA reads TGTGCCTGGAGTAAGGGACAGGGGCTCCAGAGACTGTTTTTT. This sequence encodes CAWSKGQGLQRLFF.

The J gene is TRBJ1-5, the V gene TRBV5-6; TRBD1 might be the D (5 bases). Germline CDR1 SGHDT, CDR2 YYEEEE. The CDR3 length is 16 residues. V was clipped by 3 bases and J by 0 bases, with 13 bases between them. Written as DNA, the CDR3 is TGTGCCAGCAGCTCCCTTGGGGGAGCTAGCAATCAGCCCCAGCATTTT. Amino acids: CASSSLGGASNQPQHF.

This clone appeared once. The chain carries TRBV19 and TRBJ1-5; D is perhaps TRBD1 (5 bases). Trimming took 0 bases from V and 6 from J, leaving 9 bases between them. CDR3 length: 14 residues. CDR1 is LNHDA, CDR2 SQIVND, per germline (reference sequence). The CDR3 loop reads CASSIDRVFQPQHF. The DNA for the CDR3 is TGTGCCAGTAGTATAGACAGGGTTTTTCAGCCCCAGCATTTT.